This T cell receptor beta chain was retrieved from a study of somatic mutations in cytotoxic T cells in rheumatoid arthritis. Whole-study context: Patient blood (roughly 30 ml EDTA) was drawn right after diagnosis, before any treatment.

In germline, CDR1 is SQVTM, CDR2 ANQGSEA. The CDR3 has 15 residues. V was clipped by 2 bases and J by 5 bases; unmatched bases: 10. Study observations and caveats: The study found that the largest CD8+ clone exceeded 20% of CD8+ cells in about an eighth of the roughly 60 patients. The identity of the antigens targeted by the expanded CD8+ clones remained unknown. Compared with age-matched healthy controls, rheumatoid arthritis patients did not differ significantly in CD8+ T-cell clonality.

This table comes from immunoSEQ multiplex PCR, and its TCRdb copy is limited to in-frame clones, with some not included. Here the sample spans about 7,100 clones, about 82% being singletons. As for this clone: Its antigen is still unknown.

This clonotype was sampled from an adult with rheumatoid arthritis. This chain joins TRBV29-1 and TRBJ2-5; 8 bases line up with TRBD2. Sequenced input: CD8+ T cells sorted from blood. The CDR3 reads CSVEFSRAGVETQYF. CDR3 coding DNA: TGCAGCGTTGAATTTTCTAGAGCGGGGGTGGAGACCCAGTACTTC. The full variable domain, its missing parts supplied by reference TRBV29-1 and TRBJ2-5, is SAVISQKPSRDICQRGTSLTIQCQVDSQVTMMFWYRQQPGQSLTLIATANQGSEATYESGFVIDKFPISRPNLTFSTLTVSNMSPEDSSIYLCSVEFSRAGVETQYFGPGTRLLVL.